This TCR beta chain appears in the sequencing data of a study of blood T cell repertoires in COVID-19. Study-wide background: PBMCs, B-cell-depleted T cells, or T cells provided the cDNA or gDNA that made up the material.

Original processing methods: Researchers report that nucleated cell counts were estimated from reference gene primer amplification. Clones were read by immunoSEQ multiplex PCR, and TCRdb kept only the in-frame ones, dropping some. V, J and clone size were drawn from that table, and D and trimming were deduced from the DNA. The table lists 100,000 to 120,000 clones, approximately 68% of them singletons, with less than 10% in the top ten. CDR1 is LGHDT, CDR2 YNNKEL, per germline (reference sequence). This CDR3 region has 14 residues. With 3 bases removed from V and 6 bases from J, the gap between germline ends came to 11 bases.

The TCR comes from a woman aged 55 to 70 with acute or convalescent COVID-19. The chain joins TRBV3-1 (or the pseudogene TRBV3-2) to TRBJ2-2; D might be TRBD2 (5 bases). Sequenced sample: peripheral blood. CDR3 bases: TGTGCCAGCAGCCACGGCCCCGGGGCCGGGGAGCTGTTTTTT. It codes for CASSHGPGAGELFF.